This T cell receptor (beta chain) was found in a study of early T cells in non-severe SARS-CoV-2 infection. Overall study: Sequencing of unsorted whole blood was done on bulk RNA, leaving chains unpaired.

The library protocol tagged individual cDNA molecules with unique molecular identifiers. TCRdb recomputed calls from the 5' RACE reads with MiXCR, one row per CDR3 protein. Of roughly 120,000 distinct CDR3 sequences listed, under 15% are singletons. This CDR3 contains 15 residues. V shed 0 bases, J shed 8 bases, and the junction held 6 bases outside the gene matches. Germline V CDR1 and CDR2: DFQATT, SNEGSKA (reference sequence). This clonotype was obtained from an adult who was a healthcare worker with PCR-confirmed SARS-CoV-2 infection or an uninfected control (not recorded which). What was sequenced was whole blood. The rearrangement joins TRBV20-1 to TRBJ2-1; TRBD2 matches 11 bases. The CDR3 DNA reads TGCAGTGCTAGAGATCGACTAGCGGGGAGCGATGAGCAGTTCTTC. Encoded protein: CSARDRLAGSDEQFF.